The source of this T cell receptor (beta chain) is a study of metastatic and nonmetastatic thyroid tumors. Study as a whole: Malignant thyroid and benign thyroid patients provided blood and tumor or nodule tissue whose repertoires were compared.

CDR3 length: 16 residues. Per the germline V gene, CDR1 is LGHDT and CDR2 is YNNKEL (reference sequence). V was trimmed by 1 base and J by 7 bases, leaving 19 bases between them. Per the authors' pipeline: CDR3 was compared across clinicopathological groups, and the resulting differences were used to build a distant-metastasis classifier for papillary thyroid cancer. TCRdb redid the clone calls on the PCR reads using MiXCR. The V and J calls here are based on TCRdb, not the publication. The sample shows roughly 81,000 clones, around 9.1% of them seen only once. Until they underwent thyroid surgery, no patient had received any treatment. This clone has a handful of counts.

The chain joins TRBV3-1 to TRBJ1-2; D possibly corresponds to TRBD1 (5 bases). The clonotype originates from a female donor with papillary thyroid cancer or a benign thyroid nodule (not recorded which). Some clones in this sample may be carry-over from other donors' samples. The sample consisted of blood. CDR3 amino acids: CASSQGPGLQEGGYTF. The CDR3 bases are TGTGCCAGCAGCCAAGGGCCGGGACTCCAGGAGGGTGGCTACACCTTC.